Described below is a single TCR beta chain sequence and its context. The specificity of this receptor is unknown. The sample holds no much larger clone one base away, and base qualities are not on file. The sample belongs to a study of T-cell memory formation after mild COVID-19 (dated by TCRdb to about 2021). Regarding the research as a whole: TCR sequence clusters from the two donors were largely donor specific. T-cell clones expanding and contracting after mild COVID-19 in a couple of donors were tracked by longitudinal TCRalpha and TCRbeta repertoire sequencing. Two young, previously healthy adult volunteers, one female and one male, were included in the cohort. Findings and caveats that apply to the study as a whole: Some responding clones were detected in pre-infection memory, suggesting pre-existing cross-reactive memory T cells joined the SARS-CoV-2 response. Whether the second-wave clones peaking on day 37 were SARS-CoV-2 specific was not confirmed. The study included only a couple of mild cases, and larger cohorts that include severe cases with pre-infection samples were judged to be necessary. Balanced CD4/CD8 phenotypes were observed for clones contracting from day 15 to 85, whereas a bias towards CD4+ was observed for a second wave of clones expanding from day 15 to 37. Contracting CD4+ clones were located mainly in the CM and EM memory subsets, whereas CD8+ clones were found to be enriched in EMRA.

The instrument given in TCRdb is Illumina NovaSeq 6000. cDNA libraries for TCRalpha and TCRbeta were prepared by 5'RACE using constant-segment primers, with sample barcodes and unique molecular identifiers added. RNA was extracted from every sample with Trizol reagent. Amplification of the libraries took two PCR steps, and the second step added a second sample barcode plus Illumina TruSeq adapters. Libraries were sequenced on an Illumina NovaSeq with 2 x 150 bp paired-end reads. On the study's bioinformatics: With migec v1.2.7, reads were demultiplexed and then collapsed into UMI-guided consensus sequences. Using mixcr v2.1.11, UMI consensuses were aligned to TRA and TRB V and J templates and then assembled into clonotypes. Clonotypes were classified as expanded or contracted when called significant by both edgeR and NoisET, with noise models trained on biological replicates. For edgeR calls, the cutoffs were a false discovery rate-adjusted p below 0.01 and a log2 fold-change threshold of 1. As an exploratory analysis of dynamics, PCA with hierarchical clustering was applied to max-normalized trajectories of the 1000 most abundant clonotypes. Separately sequenced CD4+ and CD8+ repertoires were used to assign a CD4 or CD8 phenotype to each responding clone. The public reads were quality trimmed at Q25 with fastp and then assembled into clones with MiXCR by TCRdb, keeping productive beta chains. Records with the same CDR3 protein are collapsed into one entry carrying the most frequent genes and DNA. These V and J calls are TCRdb output, not the study's own analysis. The sample table holds around 530,000 distinct CDR3 sequences, of which roughly 21% were seen once. Roughly 9.1% of the sample is taken by the ten largest.

Ficoll-Paque density gradient centrifugation was the method used to isolate PBMCs. Trimming takes 1 base from V and 4 bases from J, and the germline ends sit 7 bases apart. The CDR3 goes from the cysteine to the phenylalanine over 13 residues. This entry keeps only the CDR3 DNA: 39 bases, framed from base 1. This TCR derives from an adult woman who had mild COVID-19 (a few samples of this study predate the infection). The sample titles of this study are shuffled in the database, so cell type and time point are left out; the donor was told from shared clones. Specimen: PBMCs or a T cell subset sorted from them (not recorded which). Recombination joined TRBV12-3 or TRBV12-4 with TRBJ1-1; TRBD1 is a possible D gene, resting on 5 matching bases. The CDR3 reads CASSLGDATEAFF. The DNA sequence is TGTGCCAGCAGTTTAGGGGACGCCACTGAAGCTTTCTTT.